These 20 T cell receptor beta chains were all obtained from the same sample, sequenced in a study of T cells after yellow fever vaccination. TCRdb analysed the 5' RACE reads with MiXCR anew, one entry per CDR3 protein. The table has a few hundred thousand distinct CDR3 sequences, roughly 8.7% seen once. The sample here was PBMCs, taken on the day of the first yellow fever vaccination. These receptors came from a man aged 18 to 30 who received the YFV17D yellow fever vaccine.

CDR3 sequence reads: CASSSGTAINQPQHF. DNA for the CDR3: TGTGCCAGCAGCTCGGGGACAGCAATCAATCAGCCCCAGCATTTT. The chain combines TRBV3-1 with TRBJ1-5; 7 bases map to TRBD1. V dropped 5 bases and J dropped 3; count of bases not matched to a gene: 7. This CDR3 has 15 residues. Germline CDR1 is LGHDT and CDR2 is YNNKEL (reference sequence).

This clonotype was recorded a few times. The chain is built from TRBV12-3 or TRBV12-4 and TRBJ2-1; perhaps TRBD2 as D (5 bases). This CDR3 is built from 12 residues. V was trimmed by 10 bases and J by 1 base, leaving 8 bases between them. The CDR3 region is CAISGSYNEQFF. The CDR3 DNA follows: TGTGCCATCTCGGGGTCCTACAATGAGCAGTTCTTC.

This clonotype was detected only a few times. The chain uses TRBV18 and TRBJ2-7; 10 nucleotides agree with TRBD1. CDR1 KGHSH and CDR2 LQKENI come from the germline V gene. The CDR3 covers 13 residues. The V gene end was trimmed by 3 bases and the J gene end by 5 bases; junction bases not matched to a gene: 1. CDR3 coding DNA: TGTGCCAGCTCACCGGGGACAGGGGACGAGCAGTACTTC. Its translation is CASSPGTGDEQYF.

This CDR3 reads CASSKTGREKLFF. The CDR3 DNA reads TGTGCCAGCAGTAAGACAGGGCGAGAAAAACTGTTTTTT. V usage is TRBV28 and J usage is TRBJ1-4; TRBD1 agrees at 7 bases. The V gene end was trimmed by 5 bases and the J gene end by 8 bases; junction bases not matched to a gene: 5. Germline loops: CDR1 MDHEN, CDR2 SYDVKM. The CDR3 is 13 amino acids.

The sample holds a few counts of this clonotype. The V call is TRBV9, the J call TRBJ2-3; 7 nucleotides match TRBD1. This CDR3 region has 15 residues. V gave up 3 bases and J gave up 1 base; unmatched junction bases: 5. Germline V gene lookup returns CDR1 SGDLS and CDR2 YYNGEE. The chain's CDR3 is CASSAGGFGTDTQYF. For the CDR3, the DNA is TGTGCCAGCAGCGCAGGGGGTTTCGGCACAGATACGCAGTATTTT.

The chain joins TRBV5-1 to TRBJ2-6, with D unresolved. The CDR3 is 16 residues long. The germline V gene has CDR1 SGHRS and CDR2 YFSETQ. The ends were cut back, 0 bases at V and 2 bases at J, with 9 bases in the middle. The CDR3 region is CASSLAWFAGANVLTF. The CDR3 coding sequence is TGCGCCAGCAGCTTGGCCTGGTTCGCTGGGGCCAACGTCCTGACTTTC.

The chain is built from TRBV7-9 and TRBJ1-6; 10 bases align to TRBD1. The length of the CDR3 is 13 residues. The germline V gene has CDR1 SEHNR and CDR2 FQNEAQ (reference sequence). The V and J ends lost 4 bases and 11 bases, in that order; junction bases with no gene match: 2. The CDR3 reads CASSSGQGTPLHF. CDR3 nucleotides: TGTGCCAGCAGCTCGGGACAGGGGACACCCCTCCACTTT.

V and J are TRBV4-3 and TRBJ1-4, with 9 nucleotides matching TRBD1. The ends lost 0 bases at V and 7 bases at J; junction bases unmatched: 9. The CDR3 spans 17 residues. The germline V gene encodes CDR1 LGHNA and CDR2 YSLEER. The CDR3 nucleotides read TGCGCCAGCAGCCAAGATAGGCATCGGACAGGGGTTGAAAAACTGTTTTTT. The encoded protein is CASSQDRHRTGVEKLFF.

This chain links TRBV5-5 with TRBJ1-3; no clear D. This CDR3 is built from 15 residues. V lost 10 bases and J 1 base, leaving 18 bases between the germline ends. The germline V gene encodes CDR1 SGHKS and CDR2 YYEKEE (reference sequence). CDR3 nucleotides: TGTGCCTCCCTAAGTGGGCCGGCTTCTGGAAACACCATATATTTT. It codes for CASLSGPASGNTIYF. Variable domain in full (rest from reference TRBV5-5 and TRBJ1-3): DAGVTQSPTHLIKTRGQQVTLRCSPISGHKSVSWYQQVLGQGPQFIFQYYEKEERGRGNFPDRFSARQFPNYSSELNVNALLLGDSALYLCASLSGPASGNTIYFGEGSWLTVV.

The V gene is TRBV5-1, the J gene TRBJ2-7; 11 nucleotides align to TRBD1. J was trimmed by 3 bases and V by 5 bases; bases with no gene match: 4. CDR3 length: 14 residues. CDR1 SGHRS and CDR2 YFSETQ come from the germline V gene. The CDR3: CASRGQGVNYEQYF. The CDR3 DNA follows: TGCGCCAGCAGGGGACAGGGGGTTAACTACGAGCAGTACTTC. The full variable domain, rest sourced from reference TRBV5-1 and TRBJ2-7, is KAGVTQTPRYLIKTRGQQVTLSCSPISGHRSVSWYQQTPGQGLQFLFEYFSETQRNKGNFPGRFSGRQFSNSRSEMNVSTLELGDSALYLCASRGQGVNYEQYFGPGTRLTVT.

This clonotype was counted between two and nine times. This chain uses TRBV5-1 with TRBJ2-1; 9 nucleotides align to TRBD2. CDR1 and CDR2 from the germline V gene are SGHRS and YFSETQ. This CDR3 region has 14 residues. The ends lost 0 bases at V and 7 bases at J; junction bases unmatched: 2. CDR3 DNA sequence: TGCGCCAGCAGCTTGGCCAGCGGGGGGAATGAGCAGTTCTTC. The encoded protein is CASSLASGGNEQFF.

This clonotype was picked up a small number of times. V gene TRBV4-3 combines with J gene TRBJ2-7; 10 bases are shared with TRBD1. Germline assignment: CDR1 LGHNA and CDR2 YSLEER. The junction had 5 bases not matched to a gene; V was cut back by 2 bases and J by 4 bases. The CDR3 loop spans 15 amino acids. CDR3 protein: CASSQLEGQGYEQYF. The CDR3 DNA sequence: TGCGCCAGCAGCCAATTGGAGGGACAGGGGTACGAGCAGTACTTC.

The rearrangement joins TRBV11-2 to TRBJ2-2; a weak D match, TRBD1 (5 bases). Germline CDR1 SGHAT, CDR2 FQNNGV. The V gene lost 0 bases and the J gene lost 6 bases, with 17 bases spanning the gap. The CDR3 runs 17 residues. CDR3 in DNA: TGTGCCAGCAGCTTAGATCCTAGGGCAGGGTTGGCCGGGGAGCTGTTTTTT. It encodes CASSLDPRAGLAGELFF.

The chain is built from TRBV7-9 and TRBJ2-7; D possibly uses TRBD1 or TRBD2 (7 bases each). Germline V gene data show CDR1 as SEHNR and CDR2 as FQNEAQ (reference sequence). V was shortened by 5 bases and J by 4 bases, with 21 bases between the two germline ends. This CDR3 spans 16 amino acids. For the CDR3, the DNA is TGTGCCAGCAGCCCCGGGGGGACAGTCTACCTTTACGAGCAGTACGTC. This encodes CASSPGGTVYLYEQYV.

This clonotype was seen only a few times. The chain combines TRBV5-1 with TRBJ1-4, with 7 bases that match TRBD1. V lost 4 bases and J lost 5; bases outside the gene matches: 14. CDR1 SGHRS and CDR2 YFSETQ come from the germline V gene. The CDR3 is made up of 17 amino acids. The CDR3 bases are TGCGCCAGCAGCCGACAGGGCCGACTGCCCTCCAATGAAAAACTGTTTTTT. Its protein is CASSRQGRLPSNEKLFF. Full variable domain (outside the CDR3, taken from reference TRBV5-1 and TRBJ1-4): KAGVTQTPRYLIKTRGQQVTLSCSPISGHRSVSWYQQTPGQGLQFLFEYFSETQRNKGNFPGRFSGRQFSNSRSEMNVSTLELGDSALYLCASSRQGRLPSNEKLFFGSGTQLSVL.

DNA for the CDR3: TGCAGTGGCCGACAGGGGTCTGGAAACACCATATATTTT. This encodes CSGRQGSGNTIYF. The chain combines TRBV20-1 with TRBJ1-3, with TRBD1 identical over 8 bases. V was clipped by 7 bases and J by 1 base; unmatched bases: 3. Germline-derived CDR1 and CDR2 are DFQATT and SNEGSKA (reference sequence). This CDR3 is 13 amino acids long.

This clonotype was counted between two and nine times. The rearrangement joins TRBV29-1 to TRBJ2-7; 10 bases are a match to TRBD1. Germline V CDR1 and CDR2: SQVTM, ANQGSEA. V gave up 4 bases and J gave up 7 bases; unmatched junction bases: 10. This CDR3 region has 14 residues. CDR3 sequence: CSVVARDRGFEQYF. The CDR3 DNA follows: TGCAGCGTTGTTGCTCGGGACAGGGGCTTTGAGCAGTACTTC.

In this sample, this clonotype turned up a few times. This rearrangement joins TRBV7-8 to TRBJ1-5, with D perhaps TRBD1 (5 bases). CDR1 SGHVS and CDR2 FQNEAQ come from the germline V gene. Trimming shortened V by 2 bases and J by 3 bases, and 20 bases separated the two germline ends. The CDR3 sequence is 18 residues long. As DNA, the CDR3 is TGTGCCAGCAGCTTAAAGGTCGTATTCGGCAGGGTCAATCAGCCCCAGCATTTT. Its protein product is CASSLKVVFGRVNQPQHF.

This clonotype has only a few counts. The rearrangement joins TRBV5-1 to TRBJ1-1; tentative D call: TRBD1 (6 bases). The CDR3 runs 14 residues. V was cut by 0 bases and J by 6 bases, with 12 bases left in between. The germline gives CDR1 SGHRS, CDR2 YFSETQ. The CDR3 DNA reads as TGCGCCAGCAGCTTGGTGGACGGGGGCTCTGAAGCTTTCTTT. It yields the protein CASSLVDGGSEAFF.

This clonotype appeared a few times. The chain is built from TRBV7-3 and TRBJ1-1, with D uncertain. The V and J ends lost 5 bases and 6 bases respectively, with 13 bases between them. The CDR3 loop spans 13 amino acids. Germline assignment: CDR1 SGHTA and CDR2 FQGTGA. The CDR3 DNA reads as TGTGCCAGCAGCACGCAGGTTTGGGCTGAAGCTTTCTTT. Translating gives CASSTQVWAEAFF.